The rows below give T cell receptor beta chains drawn from one sample of a study of OX40 agonist ivuxolimab in advanced cancers. The table came from immunoSEQ multiplex PCR; TCRdb's copy has only in-frame clones and leaves some out. The table has approximately 74,000 clones, around 80% seen once. The sample in question was CD4+ or CD8+ T cells sorted from blood, obtained in a trial of the OX40 agonist ivuxolimab. The origin of the receptors is an adult with an advanced solid tumor such as melanoma, head and neck, liver or kidney cancer. The conserved cysteine and the conserved F or W are not part of the CDR3 here. Fields, in order: V gene, clone size, CDR3 protein. Size values are once, few and many counts, or a class for expanded clones, and some rows have none.

TRBV9 | NA | ASSARGSSNQPQH
TRBV2 | once | ASSGPGQGDSNEKLF
TRBV11-2 | NA | ASSLGVRPTQSPLH
TRBV4-1 | NA | ASSQDRVSTEAF
TRBV14 | once | ASSIRGATSGELF
TRBV28 | NA | ASGLGGGGNQPQH
TRBV28 | few | ASSFSGQGALEQY
TRBV7-9 | NA | ASSKALGGGAGDTQY
TRBV28 | NA | ASSHRSQWSNSNEKLF
TRBV5-1 | NA | ASSPRQGLTEKLF
TRBV28 | NA | ASEPLAVHGYT
TRBV5-1 | once | ASSLQLPQETQY
TRBV27 | NA | ASSLSRGGSYNEQF
TRBV18 | NA | ASSLSRGFANYGYT
TRBV7-3 | NA | ASSQLGSTGELF
TRBV28 | NA | ASRTGGAYNEQF
TRBV7-8 | NA | ASSPRTSGAGDTQY
TRBV5-6 | NA | ASSLGQNYGYT
TRBV5-4 | NA | ASSYGQGRDEQF
TRBV19 | NA | ASSGGQPQH